These 22 T cell receptor beta chains were sequenced from one sample in a study of T-cell reconstitution after alpha-beta-depleted transplantation in children. A TCRbeta library incorporating unique molecular identifiers was prepared. TCRdb itself ran the PCR reads through MiXCR, one entry per CDR3 protein. The data contain roughly 490,000 distinct CDR3 sequences, 9.5% to 12% of them seen just once; the ten biggest clones take up less than 15%. The source was PBMCs, mostly from graft donor cells, collected 180 days after TCRalphabeta/CD19-depleted stem cell transplant. These receptors were obtained from a female patient aged 2-9 years who had a stem cell transplant for aplastic anemia, so the T cells may come from the graft donor.

Only a few counts were recorded for this clonotype. This chain links TRBV12-3 or TRBV12-4 with TRBJ1-2, with 7 nucleotides matching TRBD1. The length of the CDR3 is 16 residues. Trimming cost V 5 bases and J 6 bases; bases outside gene matches: 15. The CDR3 DNA reads as TGTGCCAGCAGTCTTACCGGGTGGACAGGAGGAAATGGCTACACCTTC. Translation: CASSLTGWTGGNGYTF.

V gene TRBV7-3 combines with J gene TRBJ2-1; TRBD2 matches at 8 bases. The length of the CDR3 is 14 residues. Germline-derived CDR1 and CDR2 are SGHTA and FQGTGA. V gave up 4 bases and J gave up 8 bases; unmatched junction bases: 7. The CDR3 sequence is CASSSYGGAYEQFF. DNA of the CDR3: TGTGCCAGCAGCTCCTACGGGGGGGCCTATGAGCAGTTCTTC.

J is TRBJ2-5 and V is TRBV11-2, with 12 bases that match TRBD2. From germline, CDR1 is SGHAT and CDR2 FQNNGV. With V trimmed by 3 bases and J by 7 bases, 9 bases remained unmatched. CDR3 length equals 16 residues. The CDR3 nucleotides are TGTGCCAGCAGCTTGCCGGGACTAGCGGGCCTGAGGACCCAGTACTTC. Protein: CASSLPGLAGLRTQYF.

A few counts support this clonotype. The chain couples TRBV5-1 to TRBJ2-2; TRBD2 might be the D (6 bases). CDR3 length: 18 residues. CDR1 is SGHRS, CDR2 YFSETQ, per germline. V was cut by 0 bases and J by 3 bases, with 18 bases left in between. The CDR3 coding sequence is TGCGCCAGCAGCTTGGGCCCGATTTGGGGGGACTACACCGGGGAGCTGTTTTTT. Protein product: CASSLGPIWGDYTGELFF.

This chain joins TRBV29-1 and TRBJ2-5; D tentatively reads TRBD1 or TRBD2 (5 bases each). Germline CDR1 reads SQVTM; CDR2 reads ANQGSEA. The CDR3 length is 12 residues. The V end was cut by 7 bases, the J end by 0 bases, with 9 bases between. CDR3 bases: TGCAGCGCGAGAGGGGACCAAGAGACCCAGTACTTC. Translation: CSARGDQETQYF. Together with reference TRBV29-1 and TRBJ2-5, the CDR3 gives the full variable domain: SAVISQKPSRDICQRGTSLTIQCQVDSQVTMMFWYRQQPGQSLTLIATANQGSEATYESGFVIDKFPISRPNLTFSTLTVSNMSPEDSSIYLCSARGDQETQYFGPGTRLLVL.

In this sample, this clonotype turned up a few times. V and J are TRBV29-1 and TRBJ2-1; D is unclear. The V end lost 7 bases, the J end lost 1 base, and 14 bases lay between the germline ends. This CDR3 is built from 14 residues. Germline loops: CDR1 SQVTM, CDR2 ANQGSEA. CDR3 coding DNA: TGCAGCGCACGGCTGCTAGGGTCCTACAATGAGCAGTTCTTC. Translated: CSARLLGSYNEQFF.

Of note for this clonotype: A much larger clone sits a single nucleotide away, making a read error possible. The genes are TRBV4-3 and TRBJ2-1; D gene ambiguous. Germline V gives CDR1 LGHNA, CDR2 YSLEER. Trimming left V 0 bases short and J 6 bases short, with 9 bases between. The CDR3 length is 14 residues. In DNA, the CDR3 is TGCGCCAGCAGCCAAGATGAAGCATGCAATGAGCAGTTCTTC. Translation: CASSQDEACNEQFF.

This clonotype has just a few counts. The V gene is TRBV7-2, the J gene TRBJ1-5; 10 nucleotides match TRBD1. After removal of 5 bases from V and 7 bases from J, the junction contained 11 bases not matched to a gene. CDR3 length: 16 amino acids. Germline V gene sequence: CDR1 SGHTA, CDR2 FQGNSA. The chain's CDR3 is CASSPRQGALGQPQHF. Written as DNA, the CDR3 is TGTGCCAGCAGCCCGCGACAGGGGGCCTTGGGGCAGCCCCAGCATTTT.

This clonotype was observed many times. The chain is built from TRBV29-1 and TRBJ2-4; maybe TRBD1 (6 bases). Between the trimmed V and J ends, which lost 1 base and 2 bases, there was a span of 12 bases. Germline V lookup: CDR1 SQVTM, CDR2 ANQGSEA. This CDR3 region has 15 residues. CDR3 residues: CSVEVGAGTKNIQYF. CDR3 coding DNA: TGCAGCGTTGAAGTGGGGGCTGGAACCAAAAACATTCAGTACTTC.

There are a few counts of this clonotype. The rearrangement links TRBV6-2 or TRBV6-3 to TRBJ2-1; TRBD2 is a possible D gene (5 bases). The CDR3 covers 18 residues. The ends were cut back, 6 bases at V and 5 bases at J, with 26 bases in the middle. Germline CDR1 and CDR2: MNHEY and SVGEGT. The CDR3 loop is CASSPHSYLGRFHNEQFF. The DNA for the CDR3 is TGTGCCAGCAGCCCCCATTCCTACTTAGGGAGATTCCACAATGAGCAGTTCTTC.

This clonotype was recorded a few times. The chain couples TRBV10-3 to TRBJ2-1; 7 bases are a match to TRBD2. J gave up 3 bases and V 7 bases, and 3 bases lay outside the gene matches. This CDR3 contains 13 residues. Germline V CDR1 and CDR2: ENHRY, SYGVKD. CDR3 loop: CAITQRGYNEQFF. CDR3 DNA sequence: TGTGCCATCACCCAGCGGGGCTACAATGAGCAGTTCTTC.

The table lists this clonotype with many counts. The gene calls are TRBV4-3 and TRBJ2-7; D possibly matches TRBD1 or TRBD2 (5 bases each). Germline CDR1 LGHNA, CDR2 YSLEER. The CDR3 covers 18 residues. V was clipped by 0 bases and J by 3 bases, with 21 bases between them. CDR3 bases: TGCGCCAGCAGCCAAGATTTTGTCGACGGGACGGAACTCTACGAGCAGTACTTC. Translated: CASSQDFVDGTELYEQYF.

DNA for the CDR3: TGTGCCAGCAGGCGGAGCGGGGCTAACAATGAGCAGTTCTTC. It encodes CASRRSGANNEQFF. The rearrangement uses TRBV25-1 and TRBJ2-1; 7 bases are a match to TRBD2. Germline lookup yields CDR1 MGHDK and CDR2 SYGVNS. Trimming removed 6 bases from V and 5 bases from J; junction bases left unmatched: 7. This CDR3 comprises 14 residues.

This clonotype was counted only a few times. V usage is TRBV24-1 and J usage is TRBJ2-1; D gene unclear. V was shortened by 4 bases and J by 5 bases, with 14 bases between the two germline ends. CDR1 and CDR2 (germline): KGHDR, SFDVKD. CDR3 length equals 15 residues. CDR3 nucleotide sequence: TGTGCCACCAGTGACCCAAAGGGCCCCCACAATGAGCAGTTCTTC. This sequence encodes CATSDPKGPHNEQFF.

This rearrangement joins TRBV6-2 or TRBV6-3 to TRBJ2-2; 9 positions agree with TRBD1. Germline CDR1 reads MNHEY; CDR2 reads SVGEGT. The CDR3 has 16 amino acids. V trimming: 2 bases; J trimming: 6 bases; junction bases outside the gene matches: 7. The CDR3 is CASSYGDRAAAGELFF. Written as DNA, the CDR3 is TGTGCCAGCAGTTACGGGGACAGGGCGGCGGCCGGGGAGCTGTTTTTT.

The rearrangement joins TRBV7-8 to TRBJ2-7; D is uncertain. Germline V gene data show CDR1 as SGHVS and CDR2 as FQNEAQ. Between the trimmed V and J ends, which lost 1 base and 3 bases, there was a span of 13 bases. The CDR3 has 15 residues. The CDR3 reads CASSLVVGIHYEQYF. CDR3 coding DNA: TGTGCCAGCAGCTTAGTGGTGGGGATCCACTACGAGCAGTACTTC.

This clonotype was found many times. This chain links TRBV7-2 with TRBJ2-4; 7 bases agree with TRBD2. The germline V gene has CDR1 SGHTA and CDR2 FQGNSA. The CDR3 contains 17 residues. With V trimmed by 1 base and J by 1 base, 7 bases remained unmatched. CDR3 nucleotides: TGTGCCAGCAGCTTAGGACTCGCGGGAGTGGCCAAAAACATTCAGTACTTC. This sequence encodes CASSLGLAGVAKNIQYF.

This clonotype showed up just a few times. The chain uses TRBV5-1 and TRBJ2-2; maybe TRBD2 (7 bases). Germline loops: CDR1 SGHRS, CDR2 YFSETQ. The CDR3 length is 16 residues. Deletions cut 3 bases from V and 0 bases from J, with 12 bases between. The CDR3 loop is CASSWEGTPNTGELFF. CDR3 nucleotide sequence: TGCGCCAGCAGCTGGGAGGGGACACCGAACACCGGGGAGCTGTTTTTT.

The V gene is TRBV27, the J gene TRBJ2-7; weak D call: TRBD1 (6 bases). Germline CDR1 is MNHEY and CDR2 is SMNVEV (reference sequence). CDR3 size: 17 residues. V was pared by 1 base and J by 6 bases, with 22 bases between. The CDR3 nucleotides read TGTGCCAGCAGTTTATGCGTTCCTGGGGGCAGGCCATGCGAGCAGTACGTC. It yields the protein CASSLCVPGGRPCEQYV.

The CDR3 DNA sequence: TGTGCCAGCAGCAACGACAGGGTTAGGTCCTACGAGCAGTACGTC. The encoded protein is CASSNDRVRSYEQYV. The V gene is TRBV7-8, the J gene TRBJ2-7; 7 bases are a match to TRBD1. CDR1 and CDR2 from the germline V gene are SGHVS and FQNEAQ. V was pared by 5 bases and J by 1 base, with 8 bases of the junction left unmatched. CDR3 size: 15 residues.

The genes are TRBV6-2 or TRBV6-3 and TRBJ2-7; 10 bases align to TRBD1. Germline lookup yields CDR1 MNHEY and CDR2 SVGEGT. CDR3 length equals 14 residues. The V gene end was trimmed by 6 bases and the J gene end by 2 bases; junction bases not matched to a gene: 4. The chain's CDR3 is CASRPGQGAYEQYF. For the CDR3, the DNA is TGTGCCAGCAGACCCGGACAGGGGGCCTACGAGCAGTACTTC.

This clonotype showed up many times. The V and J genes are TRBV12-3 or TRBV12-4 and TRBJ2-5, with 7 bases identical to TRBD2. This CDR3 has 13 residues. The V gene end was trimmed by 6 bases and the J gene end by 4 bases; junction bases not matched to a gene: 5. The CDR3 is CASSLADPETQYF. CDR3 DNA: TGTGCCAGCAGCCTAGCGGACCCAGAGACCCAGTACTTC.